One sample yielded the 17 T cell receptor beta chains listed below, sequenced in a study of T cell clones after liver transplantation. Repertoires were generated with immunoSEQ multiplex PCR, while TCRdb's copy carries only in-frame clones and drops some. The sample shows tens of thousands of clones, 80% of them seen only once. The sequencing here drew on CD4+ T cells from blood, taken 12 months after liver transplant. Source of these receptors: a human patient who received a liver transplant. Some T cells may be the graft donor's.

The V call is TRBV15, the J call TRBJ2-2, with D uncertain. The CDR3 is 11 residues long. V was pared by 8 bases and J by 5 bases, with 6 bases between. The germline CDR1 and CDR2 sequences are LNHNV and YYDKDF (reference sequence). The CDR3 DNA reads TGTGCCACCGAAAAGACCGGGGAGCTGTTTTTT. Translating it yields CATEKTGELFF.

J is TRBJ2-2 and V is TRBV4-1, with 10 bases aligning to TRBD2. The V segment lost 4 bases and the J segment 3 bases; nucleotides outside the gene matches: 11. CDR3 length: 18 residues. In germline, CDR1 is MGHRA, CDR2 YSYEKL. The CDR3 here is CASSPSAIAGGDTGELFF. The CDR3 nucleotides read TGCGCCAGCAGCCCCTCGGCGATAGCGGGAGGAGACACCGGGGAGCTGTTTTTT.

This rearrangement joins TRBV14 to TRBJ1-1; possible D gene TRBD1, 5 bases. Germline V lookup: CDR1 SGHDN, CDR2 FVKESK. V gave up 4 bases and J gave up 7 bases, with 19 bases separating them. The CDR3 totals 15 residues. Here the CDR3 DNA reads TGTGCCAGCAGCCCCCAACAGGTTGTGTTTTATGAAGCTTTCTTT. Its translation is CASSPQQVVFYEAFF.

CDR3 protein: CASKVLEDYGYTF. CDR3 in DNA: TGTGCCAGTAAAGTTTTGGAGGACTATGGCTACACCTTC. This chain links TRBV19 with TRBJ1-2, with no clear D. The ends were cut back, 7 bases at V and 3 bases at J, with 12 bases in the middle. The CDR3 totals 13 residues. Germline values: CDR1 LNHDA, CDR2 SQIVND (reference sequence).

V is TRBV19 and J is TRBJ2-6; D may match TRBD1 or TRBD2 (6 bases each). The CDR3 has 17 residues. The germline V and J ends were trimmed by 4 bases and 0 bases, with 13 bases remaining between them. The V gene's germline CDR1 is LNHDA and CDR2 SQIVND (reference sequence). As DNA, the CDR3 is TGTGCCAGTAGTAGGGGCAGGGGACTCTCTGGGGCCAACGTCCTGACTTTC. This codes for CASSRGRGLSGANVLTF.

The chain links TRBV5-1 to TRBJ2-5, with D possibly matching TRBD2 (7 bases). The CDR3 runs 14 residues. V lost 6 bases, J lost 5 bases, and 17 bases lay in between. CDR1 and CDR2 (germline): SGHRS, YFSETQ. CDR3 residues: CASTTLGGQETQYF. CDR3 bases: TGCGCCAGCACCACCTTGGGGGGGCAGGAGACCCAGTACTTC.

This clone was picked up one time. The genes are TRBV6-6 and TRBJ1-3; 7 bases are shared with TRBD1. This CDR3 spans 16 amino acids. Germline CDR1 and CDR2: MNHNY and SVGAGI (reference sequence). The V gene end was trimmed by 1 base and the J gene end by 4 bases; junction bases not matched to a gene: 7. CDR3 sequence reads: CASSYLTTGSGNTIYF. CDR3 bases: TGTGCCAGCAGTTACTTGACGACAGGGTCGGGAAACACCATATATTTT.

This rearrangement joins TRBV9 to TRBJ1-3, with no clear D. Germline CDR1 and CDR2: SGDLS and YYNGEE. The V end was cut by 3 bases, the J end by 2 bases, with 6 bases between. The CDR3 extends over 13 amino acids. As DNA, the CDR3 is TGTGCCAGCAGCGCTTTTCCTGGAAACACCATATATTTT. Translated: CASSAFPGNTIYF. Based on the CDR3 plus reference TRBV9 and TRBJ1-3, the full variable domain is DSGVTQTPKHLITATGQRVTLRCSPRSGDLSVYWYQQSLDQGLQFLIQYYNGEERAKGNILERFSAQQFPDLHSELNLSSLELGDSALYFCASSAFPGNTIYFGEGSWLTVV.

CDR3 loop: CASSSKTGGGTGELFF. In DNA form, the CDR3 reads TGTGCCAGCAGCTCTAAGACAGGGGGCGGCACCGGGGAGCTGTTTTTT. The V and J genes are TRBV5-4 and TRBJ2-2, with 10 bases identical to TRBD1. This CDR3 is 16 amino acids long. The junction had 6 bases not matched to a gene; V was cut back by 3 bases and J by 4 bases. The germline CDR1 and CDR2 sequences are SGHNT and YYREEE (reference sequence). The full variable domain, its missing parts supplied by reference TRBV5-4 and TRBJ2-2, is ETGVTQSPTHLIKTRGQQVTLRCSSQSGHNTVSWYQQALGQGPQFIFQYYREEENGRGNFPPRFSGLQFPNYSSELNVNALELDDSALYLCASSSKTGGGTGELFFGEGSRLTVL.

The V and J genes are TRBV7-2 and TRBJ1-5; a weak D match, TRBD1 (6 bases). V was trimmed by 5 bases and J by 5 bases, leaving 16 bases between them. In germline, CDR1 is SGHTA, CDR2 FQGNSA. The CDR3 has 15 amino acids. The CDR3 reads CASSPGGSLHQPQHF. In nucleotides, the CDR3 is TGTGCCAGCAGCCCGGGGGGCAGCCTGCATCAGCCCCAGCATTTT.

This chain joins TRBV7-2 and TRBJ1-1, with 7 nucleotides matching TRBD1. This CDR3 has 13 amino acids. The J segment lost 5 bases and the V segment lost 6 bases, leaving 6 bases of the junction unmatched. CDR1 and CDR2 (germline): SGHTA, FQGNSA. CDR3 sequence (DNA): TGTGCCAGCAGTACAGGGGAGAGAACTGAAGCTTTCTTT. Amino acids: CASSTGERTEAFF.

The chain uses TRBV5-1 and TRBJ2-2; 8 nucleotides agree with TRBD1. CDR3 length equals 16 residues. The J segment lost 0 bases and the V segment lost 7 bases, leaving 8 bases of the junction unmatched. Germline V gives CDR1 SGHRS, CDR2 YFSETQ. The CDR3 reads CASGWETGANTGELFF. The CDR3 coding sequence is TGCGCCAGCGGGTGGGAGACAGGGGCGAACACCGGGGAGCTGTTTTTT.

This chain uses TRBV28 with TRBJ2-7; 7 nucleotides line up with TRBD2. Trimming took 1 base from V and 1 from J; bases not matched to a gene: 1. Germline CDR1 reads MDHEN; CDR2 reads SYDVKM. This CDR3 comprises 14 residues. CDR3 sequence: CASSLSGGSYEQYF. The DNA for the CDR3 is TGTGCCAGCAGTTTATCGGGAGGTTCCTACGAGCAGTACTTC.

The V and J genes are TRBV27 and TRBJ2-5; possible D gene TRBD2, 6 bases. CDR3 length: 18 residues. The ends were cut back, 8 bases at V and 6 bases at J, with 31 bases in the middle. Germline CDR1 is MNHEY and CDR2 is SMNVEV (reference sequence). The CDR3 bases are TGTGCCAGCTCCCCCAGGCCGGGGGACTTCCTACGCCTAAAGACCCAGTACTTC. Protein product: CASSPRPGDFLRLKTQYF.

Concerning this clone itself: The junction does not match germline at one end; this may be a read error. CDR3 nucleotides: TGTGCCTGGAGTCAACGGCGGGGACCTGGGGGAGCTGTTTTT. The encoded protein is CAWSQRRGPGGAVF. This chain joins TRBV30 and TRBJ2-2; TRBD2 might be the D (6 bases). The CDR3 has 14 amino acids. Germline CDR1 is GTSNPN and CDR2 is SVGIG (reference sequence). The variable domain in full, with the rest retrieved from reference TRBV30 and TRBJ2-2, is SQTIHQWPATLVQPVGSPLSLECTVEGTSNPNLYWYRQAAGRGLQLLFYSVGIGQISSEVPQNLSASRPQDRQFILSSKKLLLSDSGFYLCAWSQRRGPGGAVFGEGSRLTVL.

In regard to this clone: A read error may explain this, as a much larger clone is one base away. The rearrangement uses TRBV5-1 and TRBJ1-2; 10 positions match TRBD1. Germline V gene sequence: CDR1 SGHRS, CDR2 YFSETQ. The CDR3 has 15 amino acids. Trimming removed 4 bases from V and 7 bases from J; junction bases left unmatched: 10. DNA of the CDR3: TGCGCCAGCAGCCGACCCGAGACAGGGGGCGGTGGCTACACCTTC. Translated: CASSRPETGGGGYTF. The entire variable domain, with the rest obtained from reference TRBV5-1 and TRBJ1-2, is as follows: KAGVTQTPRYLIKTRGQQVTLSCSPISGHRSVSWYQQTPGQGLQFLFEYFSETQRNKGNFPGRFSGRQFSNSRSEMNVSTLELGDSALYLCASSRPETGGGGYTFGSGTRLTVV.

The chain joins TRBV29-1 to TRBJ1-1, with a tentative D call TRBD1 (6 bases). The germline V and J ends were trimmed by 7 bases and 4 bases, with 16 bases remaining between them. The CDR3 runs to 13 residues. From germline, CDR1 is SQVTM and CDR2 ANQGSEA. The CDR3, as DNA: TGCAGCGCCACCCACCGGGGGGCCACTGAAGCTTTCTTT. Its translation: CSATHRGATEAFF.